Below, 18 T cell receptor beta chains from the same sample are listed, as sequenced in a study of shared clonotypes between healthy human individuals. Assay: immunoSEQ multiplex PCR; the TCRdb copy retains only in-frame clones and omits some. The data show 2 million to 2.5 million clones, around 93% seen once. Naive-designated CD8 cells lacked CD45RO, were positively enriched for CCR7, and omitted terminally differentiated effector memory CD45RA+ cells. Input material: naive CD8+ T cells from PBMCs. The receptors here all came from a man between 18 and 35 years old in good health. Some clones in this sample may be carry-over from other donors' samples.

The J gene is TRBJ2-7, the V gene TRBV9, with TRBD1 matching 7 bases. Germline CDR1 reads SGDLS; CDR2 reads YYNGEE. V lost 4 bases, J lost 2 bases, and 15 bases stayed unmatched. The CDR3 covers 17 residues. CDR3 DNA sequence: TGTGCCAGCAGCTTAAATCCGCAGGGGGTCCCAACCTACGAGCAGTACTTC. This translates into CASSLNPQGVPTYEQYF. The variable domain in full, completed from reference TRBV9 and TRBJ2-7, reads DSGVTQTPKHLITATGQRVTLRCSPRSGDLSVYWYQQSLDQGLQFLIQYYNGEERAKGNILERFSAQQFPDLHSELNLSSLELGDSALYFCASSLNPQGVPTYEQYFGPGTRLTVT.

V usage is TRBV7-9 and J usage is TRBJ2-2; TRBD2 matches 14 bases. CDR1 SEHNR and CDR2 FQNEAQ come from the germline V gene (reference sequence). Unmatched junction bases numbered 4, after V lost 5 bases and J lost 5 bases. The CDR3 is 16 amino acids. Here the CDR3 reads CASSNRTSGRTGELFF. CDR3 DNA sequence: TGTGCCAGCAGCAACCGGACTAGCGGGAGGACCGGGGAGCTGTTTTTT.

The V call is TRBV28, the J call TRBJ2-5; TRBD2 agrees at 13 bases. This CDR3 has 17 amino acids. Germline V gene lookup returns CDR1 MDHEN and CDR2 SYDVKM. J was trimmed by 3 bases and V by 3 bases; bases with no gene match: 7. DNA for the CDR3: TGTGCCAGCAGTTTTGGACTAGCGGGAGAAGAGGAAGAGACCCAGTACTTC. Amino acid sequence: CASSFGLAGEEEETQYF.

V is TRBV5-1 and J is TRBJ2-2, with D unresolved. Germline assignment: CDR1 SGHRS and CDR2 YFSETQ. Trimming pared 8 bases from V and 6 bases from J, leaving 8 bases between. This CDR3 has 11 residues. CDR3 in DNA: TGCGCCAGTGGCTACCCCGGGGAGCTGTTTTTT. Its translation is CASGYPGELFF.

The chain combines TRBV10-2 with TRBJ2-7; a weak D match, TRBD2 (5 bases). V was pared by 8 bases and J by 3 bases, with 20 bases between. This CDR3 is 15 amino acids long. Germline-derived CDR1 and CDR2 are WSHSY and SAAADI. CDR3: CASLPVQADHYEQYF. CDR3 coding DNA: TGCGCCAGCCTCCCGGTGCAAGCGGACCACTACGAGCAGTACTTC.

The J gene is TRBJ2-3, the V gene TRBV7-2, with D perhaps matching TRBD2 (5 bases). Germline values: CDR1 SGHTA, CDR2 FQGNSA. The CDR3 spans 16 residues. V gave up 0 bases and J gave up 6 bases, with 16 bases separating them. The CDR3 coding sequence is TGTGCCAGCAGCTTAGCCCGGGGTTACCCGGCGGATACGCAGTATTTT. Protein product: CASSLARGYPADTQYF.

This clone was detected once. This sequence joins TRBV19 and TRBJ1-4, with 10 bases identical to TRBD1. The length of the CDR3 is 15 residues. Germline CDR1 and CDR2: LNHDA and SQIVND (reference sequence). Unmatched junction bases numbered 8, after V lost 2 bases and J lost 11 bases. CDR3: CASSIFGTGVSKLFF. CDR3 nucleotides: TGTGCCAGTAGTATATTTGGGACAGGGGTGTCTAAACTGTTTTTT.

The CDR3 reads CASSSPRGGTDTQYF. For the CDR3, the DNA is TGTGCCTCCTCTTCCCCAAGGGGCGGCACAGATACGCAGTATTTT. This sequence joins TRBV19 and TRBJ2-3; the D gene is possibly TRBD1 (5 bases). The CDR3 runs 15 residues. Germline V CDR1 and CDR2: LNHDA, SQIVND (reference sequence). Trimming stripped 11 bases from V and 1 base from J, with 19 bases between.

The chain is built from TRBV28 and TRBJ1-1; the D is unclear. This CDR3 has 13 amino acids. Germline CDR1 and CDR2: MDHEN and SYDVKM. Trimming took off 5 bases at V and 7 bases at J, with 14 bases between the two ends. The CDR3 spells CASSPTGSDEAFF. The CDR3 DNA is TGTGCCAGCAGTCCTACTGGCAGTGATGAAGCTTTCTTT.

The CDR3 DNA follows: TGTGCCAGCAGCGTACAACACAGCACAGATACGCAGTATTTT. This codes for CASSVQHSTDTQYF. The chain links TRBV9 to TRBJ2-3; D not certain. V dropped 1 base and J dropped 0 bases, with 6 bases sitting between them. The V gene's germline CDR1 is SGDLS and CDR2 YYNGEE. This CDR3 has 14 amino acids.

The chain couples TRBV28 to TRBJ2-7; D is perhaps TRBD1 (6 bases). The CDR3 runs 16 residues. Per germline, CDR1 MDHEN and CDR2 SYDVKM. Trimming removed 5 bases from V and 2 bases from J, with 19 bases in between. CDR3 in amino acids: CASSEDLQGRTYEQYF. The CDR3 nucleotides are TGTGCCAGCAGTGAAGATTTACAGGGTCGGACCTACGAGCAGTACTTC.

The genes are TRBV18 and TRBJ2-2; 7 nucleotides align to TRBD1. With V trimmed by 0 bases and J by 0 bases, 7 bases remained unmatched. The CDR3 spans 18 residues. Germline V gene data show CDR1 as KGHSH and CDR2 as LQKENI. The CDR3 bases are TGTGCCAGCTCACCACCGGAAGGGACAGCATCGAACACCGGGGAGCTGTTTTTT. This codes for CASSPPEGTASNTGELFF.

The CDR3 here is CASSSGLAGKGEQFF. The CDR3 nucleotides read TGTGCCAGCAGCAGCGGACTAGCGGGAAAAGGCGAGCAGTTCTTC. The chain couples TRBV7-9 to TRBJ2-1, with 12 bases lining up with TRBD2. The CDR3 contains 15 residues. V lost 5 bases and J lost 10; bases outside the gene matches: 9. From germline, CDR1 is SEHNR and CDR2 FQNEAQ (reference sequence).

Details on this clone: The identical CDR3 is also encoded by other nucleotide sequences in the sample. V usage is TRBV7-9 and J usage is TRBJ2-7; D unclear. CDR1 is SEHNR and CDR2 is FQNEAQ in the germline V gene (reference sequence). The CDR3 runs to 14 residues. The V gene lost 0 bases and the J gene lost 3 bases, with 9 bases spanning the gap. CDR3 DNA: TGTGCCAGCAGCTTAGCTGGTCTAGTCTACGAGCAGTACTTC. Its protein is CASSLAGLVYEQYF.

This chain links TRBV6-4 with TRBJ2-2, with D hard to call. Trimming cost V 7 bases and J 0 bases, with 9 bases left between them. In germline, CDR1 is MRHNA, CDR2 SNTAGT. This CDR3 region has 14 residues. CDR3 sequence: CASKVWANTGELFF. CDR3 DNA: TGTGCCAGCAAGGTCTGGGCGAACACCGGGGAGCTGTTTTTT.

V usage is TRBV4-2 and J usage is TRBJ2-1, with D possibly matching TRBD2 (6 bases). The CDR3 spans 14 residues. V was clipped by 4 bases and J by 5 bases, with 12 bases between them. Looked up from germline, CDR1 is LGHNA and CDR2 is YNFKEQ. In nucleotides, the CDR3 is TGTGCCAGCAGCCCGGGACTCCTCGACAATGAGCAGTTCTTC. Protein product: CASSPGLLDNEQFF.

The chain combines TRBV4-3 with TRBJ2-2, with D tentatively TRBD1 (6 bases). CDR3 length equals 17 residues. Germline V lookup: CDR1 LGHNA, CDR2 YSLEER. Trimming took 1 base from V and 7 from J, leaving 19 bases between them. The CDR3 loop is CASSQVYREYEFGELFF. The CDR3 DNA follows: TGCGCCAGCAGCCAAGTTTACAGGGAGTACGAATTCGGGGAGCTGTTTTTT.

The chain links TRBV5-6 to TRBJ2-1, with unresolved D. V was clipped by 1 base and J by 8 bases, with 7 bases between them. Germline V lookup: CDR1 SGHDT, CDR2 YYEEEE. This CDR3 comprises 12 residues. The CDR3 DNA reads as TGTGCCAGCAGCTTGCCCAACGATGAGCAGTTCTTC. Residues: CASSLPNDEQFF.